The T cell receptor (beta chain) under discussion was sequenced for a study of T cell responses to AZD1222 COVID-19 vaccine. General observations from the study: After the peak T cell response, and only then, were repertoires sampled. Following two doses of AZD1222, Spike-specific TCR breadth and depth rose. White British donors predominated, females outnumbered males, and clonal diversity was possibly underestimated.

This CDR3 has 13 residues. Deletions cut 5 bases from V and 3 bases from J, with 8 bases between. Germline-derived CDR1 and CDR2 are MNHEY and SMNVEV (reference sequence). Turning to this clone: Antigen unknown.

This table comes from immunoSEQ multiplex PCR, and its TCRdb copy is limited to in-frame clones, with some not included. Of 150,000 to 200,000 clones listed, about 92% are singletons. The sequence was obtained from an adult in good health. The sequences come from peripheral blood, collected on day 0 of AZD1222 vaccination. The J gene is TRBJ1-3, the V gene TRBV27; no clear D. The CDR3 spells CASSPSFGNTIYF. In DNA, the CDR3 is TGTGCCAGCAGTCCGAGCTTTGGAAACACCATATATTTT.